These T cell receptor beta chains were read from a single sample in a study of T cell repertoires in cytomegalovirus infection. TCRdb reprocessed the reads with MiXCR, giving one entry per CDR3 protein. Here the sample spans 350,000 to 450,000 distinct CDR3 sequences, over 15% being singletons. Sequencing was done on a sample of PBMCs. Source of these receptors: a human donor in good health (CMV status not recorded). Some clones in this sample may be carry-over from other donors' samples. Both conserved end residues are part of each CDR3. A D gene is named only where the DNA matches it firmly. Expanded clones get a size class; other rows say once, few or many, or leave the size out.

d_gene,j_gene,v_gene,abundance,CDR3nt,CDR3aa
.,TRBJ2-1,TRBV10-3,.,TGTGCCATCAACCGAGGGGGGAGTGAGCAGTTCTTC,CAINRGGSEQFF
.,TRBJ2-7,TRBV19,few,TGTGCCAGTAGTACTCTCACAGGAGCCTACGAGCAGTACTTC,CASSTLTGAYEQYF
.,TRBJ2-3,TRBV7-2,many,TGTGCCAGCAGACTAGCCCTAGTGAGCCCAGATACGCAGTATTTT,CASRLALVSPDTQYF
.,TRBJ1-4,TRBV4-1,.,TGCGCCAGCAGCCAAGTTGGGAACAAGAATGAAAAACTGTTTTTT,CASSQVGNKNEKLFF
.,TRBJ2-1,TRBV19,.,TGTGCCAGTAGTCGGTCCGGGACAATCTACAATGAGCAGTTCTTC,CASSRSGTIYNEQFF
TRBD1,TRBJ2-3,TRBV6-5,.,TGTGCCAGCAGCCTGACAGGGGGCAGGCCCGATACGCAGTATTTT,CASSLTGGRPDTQYF
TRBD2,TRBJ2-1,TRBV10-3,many,TGTGCCATCAGTGAGGGACTAGCGGGAAACTCCTCCTACAATGAGCAGTTCTTC,CAISEGLAGNSSYNEQFF
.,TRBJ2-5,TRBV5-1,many,TGCGCCAGCAGCGTACCTAGCAGTGACGAGACCCAGTACTTC,CASSVPSSDETQYF
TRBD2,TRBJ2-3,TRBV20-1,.,TGCAGTCCACTTAGCGGGGGGAGCACAGATACGCAGTATTTT,CSPLSGGSTDTQYF
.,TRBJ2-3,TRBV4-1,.,TGCGCCAGCGGCGACAGGTCGGCCTATGGCACAGATACGCAGTATTTT,CASGDRSAYGTDTQYF
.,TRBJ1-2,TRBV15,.,TGTGCCACCAGCAGAGACGGAAACTATGGCTACACCTTC,CATSRDGNYGYTF
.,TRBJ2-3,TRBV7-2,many,TGTGCCAGCAGCCCCGAGTCCGGGGGACCCACAGATACGCAGTATTTT,CASSPESGGPTDTQYF
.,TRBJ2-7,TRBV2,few,TGTGCCAGCACTGCTCCGGTCCTGAATTCCTACGAGCAGTACTTC,CASTAPVLNSYEQYF
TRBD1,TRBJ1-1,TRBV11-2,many,TGTGCCAGCAGCTTAGATATCTCAGGGGGAGGAAGAGCTTTCTTT,CASSLDISGGGRAFF
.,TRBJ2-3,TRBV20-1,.,TGCAGTGCTAGGAGACGGACAGGCACAGATACGCAGTATTTT,CSARRRTGTDTQYF
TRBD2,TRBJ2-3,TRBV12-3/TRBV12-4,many,TGTGCCAGCAGCCAGGGACTAGCGGTCCGCACAGATACGCAGTATTTT,CASSQGLAVRTDTQYF
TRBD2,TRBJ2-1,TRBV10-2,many,TGCGCCAGCAGTGAACTCCGGACTAGCGGGAGGGGCAATGAGCAGTTCTTC,CASSELRTSGRGNEQFF
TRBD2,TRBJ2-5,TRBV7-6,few,TGTGCCAGCAGCACCGGGACTAGCGAACAAGAGACCCAGTACTTC,CASSTGTSEQETQYF
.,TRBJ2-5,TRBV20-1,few,TGCAGTGCTTCGGGACCCTCCCTTGAGACCCAGTACTTC,CSASGPSLETQYF
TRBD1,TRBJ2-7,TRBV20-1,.,TGCAGTGCCGACGGGGACAGGGCCCACGAGCAGTACTTC,CSADGDRAHEQYF
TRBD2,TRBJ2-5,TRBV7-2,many,TGTGCCAGCAGCCCAACTAGCGGGGGGGCCGAGGAGACCCAGTACTTC,CASSPTSGGAEETQYF
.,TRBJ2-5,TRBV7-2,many,TGTGCCAGCAGACGAGGAGGGGCGGAGACCCAGTACTTC,CASRRGGAETQYF
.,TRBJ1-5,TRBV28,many,TGTGCCAGCAGCAGAATTTTAGTTCGGCTACGTAGCGGCAATCAGCCCCAGCATTTT,CASSRILVRLRSGNQPQHF
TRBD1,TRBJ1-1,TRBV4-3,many,TGCGCCAGCAGTCAAGATGTAAGGACAGGCCTAGGGGTGAACACTGAAGCTTTCTTT,CASSQDVRTGLGVNTEAFF
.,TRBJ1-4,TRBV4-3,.,TGCGCCAGCAGCCGGACCGGGTGGGGTAATGAAAAACTGTTTTTT,CASSRTGWGNEKLFF
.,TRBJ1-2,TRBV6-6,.,TGTGCCAGCAGTTCTATTCGGGACTCTTATGGCTACACCTTC,CASSSIRDSYGYTF
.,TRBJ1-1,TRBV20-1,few,TGCAGTGCTAGAGATGTAGACACTGAAGCTTTCTTT,CSARDVDTEAFF
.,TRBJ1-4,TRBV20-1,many,TGCAGTGCCCTAACCCGGGACGGAGAAAAACTGTTTTTT,CSALTRDGEKLFF
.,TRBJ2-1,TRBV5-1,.,TGCGCCAGCAGCTTGGGGACAGACCCAACCTACAATGAGCAGTTCTTC,CASSLGTDPTYNEQFF
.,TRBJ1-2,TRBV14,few,TGTGCCAGCAGCCACCGGGACGGCCAAGTCGGCTACACCTTC,CASSHRDGQVGYTF
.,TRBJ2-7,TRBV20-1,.,TGCAGTGCTAGATCTCACGGTATATACGAGCAGTACTTC,CSARSHGIYEQYF
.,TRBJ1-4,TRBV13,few,TGTGCCAGCCAAGGGGTGACGGACGAAAAACTGTTTTTT,CASQGVTDEKLFF
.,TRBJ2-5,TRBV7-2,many,TGTGCCAGCAGCTCCCCCCTGCGGGGAAAGACCCAGTACTTC,CASSSPLRGKTQYF
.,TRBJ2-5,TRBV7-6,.,TGTGCCAGCAGCACCAGGCAGGGGTTAGAGACCCAGTACTTC,CASSTRQGLETQYF
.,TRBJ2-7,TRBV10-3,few,TGTGCCATCAGTGACCCCACCACGCAGGGTTCCTACGAGCAGTACTTC,CAISDPTTQGSYEQYF
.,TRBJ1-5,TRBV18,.,TGTGCCAGCTCCACAGCTCGGGATCAGCCCCAGCATTTT,CASSTARDQPQHF
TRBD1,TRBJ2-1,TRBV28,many,TGTGCCAGCAGTCCCGGGACAGGTTTTTACAATGAGCAGTTCTTC,CASSPGTGFYNEQFF
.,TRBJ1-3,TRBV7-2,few,TGTGCCAGCAGCTTAGGCGCCTTGGCCGGAAACACCATATATTTT,CASSLGALAGNTIYF
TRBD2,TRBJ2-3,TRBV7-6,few,TGTGCCAGCAGCTACACGACTAGCGGGAGTCGAGATACGCAGTATTTT,CASSYTTSGSRDTQYF
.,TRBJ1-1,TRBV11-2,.,TGTGCCAGCAGCTTTTGGCAGGGACCCCGTAAGAACACTGAAGCTTTCTTT,CASSFWQGPRKNTEAFF
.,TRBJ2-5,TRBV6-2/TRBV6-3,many,TGTGCCAGCAGTTACAGTCGGATCCAGCAAGAGACCCAGTACTTC,CASSYSRIQQETQYF
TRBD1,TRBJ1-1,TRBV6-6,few,TGTGCCAGCAGTCCTACAATGACAGGGGGAGTTGAAGCTTTCTTT,CASSPTMTGGVEAFF
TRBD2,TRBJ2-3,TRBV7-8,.,TGTGCCAGCAGCTTACTAGCGGGAGTTGAATATACGCAGTATTTT,CASSLLAGVEYTQYF
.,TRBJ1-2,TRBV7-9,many,TGTGCCAGCAGCTTAGAGGCAGAAAGGAGCTATGGCTACACCTTC,CASSLEAERSYGYTF
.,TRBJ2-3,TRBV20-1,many,TGCAGTGCTAGGACACCGGGAACGAGCACAGATACGCAGTATTTT,CSARTPGTSTDTQYF
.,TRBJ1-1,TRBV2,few,TGTGCCAGCAGGCCGAGGACGGCCTACACTGAAGCTTTCTTT,CASRPRTAYTEAFF
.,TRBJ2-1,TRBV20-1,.,TGCAGTGCTAGTGGGAACTACAATGAGCAGTTCTTC,CSASGNYNEQFF
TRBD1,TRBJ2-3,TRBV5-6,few,TGTGCCAGCAGCCAGGGGGAAGATACGCAGTATTTT,CASSQGEDTQYF
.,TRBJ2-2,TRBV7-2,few,TGTGCCAGCAGCTCATACACGACCGGGGAGCTGTTTTTT,CASSSYTTGELFF